The rows below give T cell receptor beta chains drawn from one sample of a study of blood T cell repertoires in COVID-19. The protocol was immunoSEQ multiplex PCR, while the TCRdb copy is restricted to in-frame clones and leaves out a portion. The table lists some 300,000 clones, approximately 90% of them singletons. The sample comprised peripheral blood. All receptors derive from a man aged 18 to 35 with active or convalescent COVID-19. The CDR3 runs from the conserved cysteine through the conserved F or W. Some rows mark clone size as missing; the rest say once, few, many or name a class of expanded clone.

v_gene: TRBV6-2/TRBV6-3; abundance: -; CDR3aa: CASSSGQGVLEAFF
v_gene: TRBV3-1/TRBV3-2; abundance: -; CDR3aa: CASSQVTGDTSGSNEQFF
v_gene: TRBV14; abundance: once; CDR3aa: CASSQDSPGPAYEQYF
v_gene: TRBV27; abundance: -; CDR3aa: CASSLSWQGLVFDTEAFF
v_gene: TRBV19; abundance: once; CDR3aa: CASSISPQKTSGRPYTGELFF
v_gene: TRBV6-5; abundance: once; CDR3aa: CASSLTGEPGNTIYF
v_gene: TRBV29-1; abundance: few; CDR3aa: CSVERFALKEQFF
v_gene: TRBV5-6; abundance: once; CDR3aa: CASSFESRYEQYF
v_gene: TRBV4-1; abundance: -; CDR3aa: CASSRKTGDYGYTF
v_gene: TRBV7-9; abundance: once; CDR3aa: CASSSQGPNTEAFF
v_gene: TRBV4-1; abundance: -; CDR3aa: CASSPAGEDVEAFF
v_gene: TRBV2; abundance: -; CDR3aa: CASSEVGGLTNQPQHF
v_gene: TRBV18; abundance: -; CDR3aa: CASSRRQGTMNTEAFF
v_gene: TRBV2; abundance: few; CDR3aa: CASSTAKRGGLDTQYF
v_gene: TRBV6-5; abundance: -; CDR3aa: CASNLGPGANVLTF
v_gene: TRBV9; abundance: once; CDR3aa: CASSVRGSGTSEQYF
v_gene: TRBV2; abundance: -; CDR3aa: CASIAAFGHRRESSYEQYF
v_gene: TRBV18; abundance: -; CDR3aa: CASSPGQRYEQYF
v_gene: TRBV27; abundance: -; CDR3aa: CASSQRERSYYEQYF
v_gene: TRBV9; abundance: -; CDR3aa: CASSVVSGGPDTEAFF